Below, one T cell receptor (beta chain) is given with its context. Its antigen has not been determined. Qualities for individual bases were not recorded, and no much larger clone is one base off. The data stem from a study of blood T cell repertoires in COVID-19 (dated by TCRdb to 2018 to 2021). Background for the entire study: The collaborator samples originated in the United States, Italy and Spain and spanned the acute and convalescent phases of COVID-19. The material from the prospective study consisted of cDNA or gDNA derived from T cells, B-cell-depleted T cells, or PBMCs. Deeply sampled blood TCRbeta repertoires from subjects exposed to, actively infected with, or recovered from COVID-19 were included in the dataset. The repertoires were made available in a free public database intended to serve as a resource for research on the immune response to SARS-CoV-2. Samples came from the ongoing ImmuneRACE study (first 160 participants) plus 1,254 subjects from 6 global collaborators. A de-identified subject ID, COVID-19 status, age in years and sex were almost always included in the sample metadata. Where HLA class I and class II types were available, the types were taken from metadata supplied by the sample provider, not from assay-based typing.

Another Seattle source contributed samples from volunteer blood donors who had recovered from COVID-19. Each collaborating institution followed its own protocols to collect whole blood in K2EDTA tubes. For TCRbeta analysis, collaborator samples were shipped as frozen whole blood, as isolated PBMCs, or as DNA extracted from either sample type. TCRbeta CDR3 regions were amplified from genomic DNA by means of the immunoSEQ Assay, a bias-controlled multiplex PCR. The source study handled its data this way. Within the assay, amplification of reference gene primers was used to estimate how many nucleated cells each sample contained. Sequence reads were collapsed and filtered to measure the absolute abundance of every unique TCRbeta CDR3 rearrangement. For each sample, productive Simpson clonality was calculated as the square root of Simpson's diversity index over productive rearrangements. TCRdb provides this immuneACCESS table in a form limited to in-frame rearrangements. Some clones are lacking; in checked studies, under half of them reflect an unresolved V gene, and why the rest are absent is not known. V and J calls plus clone size are reproduced from that table; the DNA served to infer D and trimming. Counted in this sample were 150,000 to 200,000 clones; nearly 90% of them appeared once. The ten largest clones add up to 1.5% to 2% of the sample.

V drops 4 bases and J drops 6 bases, leaving 13 bases in between. From cysteine to phenylalanine, the CDR3 is 14 amino acids long. Here the CDR3 DNA is all that survives: 42 bases in frame from base 1. CDR1 and CDR2, looked up from the germline V gene, are SGDLS and YYNGEE. What the research found in general, with its limitations: How much clinical and demographic metadata was included differed by source and by participant, and the metadata was provided uncurated.

The sequence came from a man in his late teens or twenties who had recovered from COVID-19. Source material: peripheral blood. The chain links TRBV9 with TRBJ2-2, with TRBD1 as a weak D call on 6 bases. The DNA is TGTGCCAGCAGCATGACAGGCGTCTCCGGGGAGCTGTTTTTT. Its amino acids are CASSMTGVSGELFF. Extended through the reference TRBV9 and TRBJ2-2 proteins, this CDR3 yields the full variable domain: DSGVTQTPKHLITATGQRVTLRCSPRSGDLSVYWYQQSLDQGLQFLIQYYNGEERAKGNILERFSAQQFPDLHSELNLSSLELGDSALYFCASSMTGVSGELFFGEGSRLTVL.